This T cell receptor (beta chain) was recorded in a study of early T cells in non-severe SARS-CoV-2 infection. Study-wide background: Bulk RNA from unsorted whole blood was sequenced; chains were unpaired. Findings of the study overall: The matching step, a VDJdb search, favored anti-spike CD8 responses and missed private and CD4 specificities.

The CDR3 spans 15 residues. Germline values: CDR1 MNHEY, CDR2 SVGEGT. Trimming stripped 4 bases from V and 1 base from J, with 10 bases between. As part of library construction, unique molecular identifiers were attached to individual cDNA molecules. TCRdb reanalysed the 5' RACE reads using MiXCR and keeps one entry per CDR3 protein. This sample carries tens of thousands of distinct CDR3 sequences, about 6.7% of them seen once, and the ten largest clones take just over 4%. With regard to this clonotype: Its specificity is unknown.

Sequencing was done on a sample of whole blood. The chain combines TRBV6-2 or TRBV6-3 with TRBJ2-2, with D possibly TRBD2 on 5 matching bases. The sequence came from an adult who was a healthcare worker with PCR-confirmed SARS-CoV-2 infection or an uninfected control (not recorded which). The CDR3 reads CASSWNSVNTGELFF. CDR3 DNA sequence: TGTGCCAGCAGTTGGAATAGCGTGAACACCGGGGAGCTGTTTTTT.